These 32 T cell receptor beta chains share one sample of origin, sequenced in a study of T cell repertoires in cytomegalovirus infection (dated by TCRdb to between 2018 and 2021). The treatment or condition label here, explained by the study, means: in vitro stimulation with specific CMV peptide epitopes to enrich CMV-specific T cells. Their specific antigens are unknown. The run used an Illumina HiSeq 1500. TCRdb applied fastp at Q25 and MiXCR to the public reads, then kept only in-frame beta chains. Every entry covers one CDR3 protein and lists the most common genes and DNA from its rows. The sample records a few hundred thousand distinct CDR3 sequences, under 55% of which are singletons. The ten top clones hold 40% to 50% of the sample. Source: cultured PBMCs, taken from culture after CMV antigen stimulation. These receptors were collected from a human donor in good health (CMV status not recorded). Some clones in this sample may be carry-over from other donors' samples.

CDR3 residues: CSAPAGAGGADTQYF. CDR3 in DNA: TGCAGTGCCCCTGCCGGGGCGGGGGGTGCTGATACGCAGTATTTT. The chain employs TRBV20-1 and TRBJ2-3; 8 bases agree with TRBD2. The CDR3 is 15 residues long. Per the germline V gene, CDR1 is DFQATT and CDR2 is SNEGSKA (reference sequence). With 6 bases clipped from V and 6 bases from J, the junction kept 14 bases outside the gene matches.

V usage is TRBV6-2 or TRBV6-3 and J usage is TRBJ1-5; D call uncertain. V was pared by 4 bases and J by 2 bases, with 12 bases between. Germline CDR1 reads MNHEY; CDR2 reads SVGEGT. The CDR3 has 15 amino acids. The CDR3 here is CASSSNYRGNQPQHF. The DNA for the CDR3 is TGTGCCAGCAGTTCTAATTACCGTGGCAATCAGCCCCAGCATTTT.

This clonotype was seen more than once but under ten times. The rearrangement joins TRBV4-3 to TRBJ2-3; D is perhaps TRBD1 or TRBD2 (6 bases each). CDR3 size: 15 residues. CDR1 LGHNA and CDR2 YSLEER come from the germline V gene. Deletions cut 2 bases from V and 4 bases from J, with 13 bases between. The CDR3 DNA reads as TGCGCCAGCAGCCAACAAAACAGGGAGGCAGATACGCAGTATTTT. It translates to CASSQQNREADTQYF.

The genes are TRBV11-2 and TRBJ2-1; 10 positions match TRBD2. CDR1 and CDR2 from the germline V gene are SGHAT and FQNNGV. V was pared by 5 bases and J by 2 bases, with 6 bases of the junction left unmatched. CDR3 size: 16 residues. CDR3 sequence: CASSIESGGAYNEQFF. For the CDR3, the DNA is TGTGCCAGCAGCATCGAAAGCGGGGGGGCCTACAATGAGCAGTTCTTC.

The CDR3 DNA follows: TGCGCCAGCAGCCCCGGGGACAGGCCTTACGGCACAGATACGCAGTATTTT. Translating it yields CASSPGDRPYGTDTQYF. The chain couples TRBV5-1 to TRBJ2-3; 8 bases agree with TRBD1. This CDR3 comprises 17 residues. J was trimmed by 1 base and V by 4 bases; bases with no gene match: 11. Germline V gene sequence: CDR1 SGHRS, CDR2 YFSETQ.

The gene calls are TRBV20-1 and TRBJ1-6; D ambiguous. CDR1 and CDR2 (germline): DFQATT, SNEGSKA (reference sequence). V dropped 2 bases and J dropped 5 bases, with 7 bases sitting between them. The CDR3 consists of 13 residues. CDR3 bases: TGCAGTGCTAGACATACCGATAATTCACCCCTCCACTTT. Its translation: CSARHTDNSPLHF.

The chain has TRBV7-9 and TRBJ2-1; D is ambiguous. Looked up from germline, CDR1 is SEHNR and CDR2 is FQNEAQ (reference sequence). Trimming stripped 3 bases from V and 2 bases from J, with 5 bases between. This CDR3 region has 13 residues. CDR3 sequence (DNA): TGTGCCAGCAGCTTCCTAGCCTACAATGAGCAGTTCTTC. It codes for CASSFLAYNEQFF.

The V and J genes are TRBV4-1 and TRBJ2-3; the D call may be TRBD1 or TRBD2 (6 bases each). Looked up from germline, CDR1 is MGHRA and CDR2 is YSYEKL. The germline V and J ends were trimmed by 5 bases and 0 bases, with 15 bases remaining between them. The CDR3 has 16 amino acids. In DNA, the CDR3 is TGCGCCAGCAGCTCCGGGGGCGGGGAGAGCACAGATACGCAGTATTTT. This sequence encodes CASSSGGGESTDTQYF.

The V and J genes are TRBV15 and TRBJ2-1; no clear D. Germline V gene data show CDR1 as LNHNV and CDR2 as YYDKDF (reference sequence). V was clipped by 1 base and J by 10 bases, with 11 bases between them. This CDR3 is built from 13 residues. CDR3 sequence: CATSRVLRSEQFF. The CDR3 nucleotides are TGTGCCACCAGCAGAGTCCTGCGGAGCGAGCAGTTCTTC.

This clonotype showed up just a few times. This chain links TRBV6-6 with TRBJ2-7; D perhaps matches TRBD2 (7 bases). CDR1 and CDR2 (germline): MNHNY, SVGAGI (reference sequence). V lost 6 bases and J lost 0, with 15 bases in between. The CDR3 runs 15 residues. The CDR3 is CASRSGGPVSYEQYF. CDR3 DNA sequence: TGTGCCAGCAGATCGGGGGGCCCGGTCTCCTACGAGCAGTACTTC.

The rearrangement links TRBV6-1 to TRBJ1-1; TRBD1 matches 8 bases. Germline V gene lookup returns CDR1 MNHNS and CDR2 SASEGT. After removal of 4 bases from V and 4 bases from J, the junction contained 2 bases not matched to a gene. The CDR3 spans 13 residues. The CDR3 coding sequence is TGTGCCAGCAGTGCGACAGGGGCCACTGAAGCTTTCTTT. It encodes CASSATGATEAFF.

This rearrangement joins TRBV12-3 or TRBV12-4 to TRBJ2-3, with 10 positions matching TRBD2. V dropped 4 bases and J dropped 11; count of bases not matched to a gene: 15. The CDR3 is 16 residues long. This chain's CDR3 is CASSSAGGSGGREQYF. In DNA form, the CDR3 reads TGTGCCAGCAGTTCCGCGGGGGGTAGCGGGGGGCGGGAGCAGTATTTT.

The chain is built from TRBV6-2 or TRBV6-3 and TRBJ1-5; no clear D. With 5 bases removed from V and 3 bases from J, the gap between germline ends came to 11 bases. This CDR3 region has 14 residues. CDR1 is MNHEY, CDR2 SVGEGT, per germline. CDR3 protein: CASSGRSSNQPQHF. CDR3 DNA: TGTGCCAGCAGTGGCAGGAGTTCCAATCAGCCCCAGCATTTT.

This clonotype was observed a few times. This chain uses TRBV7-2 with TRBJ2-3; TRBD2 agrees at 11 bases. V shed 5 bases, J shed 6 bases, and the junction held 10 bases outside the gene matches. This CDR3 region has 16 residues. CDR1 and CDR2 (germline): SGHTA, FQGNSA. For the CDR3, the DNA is TGTGCCAGCAGCCCCAGGGTAGCGGGAGGGCGGGATACGCAGTATTTT. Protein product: CASSPRVAGGRDTQYF.

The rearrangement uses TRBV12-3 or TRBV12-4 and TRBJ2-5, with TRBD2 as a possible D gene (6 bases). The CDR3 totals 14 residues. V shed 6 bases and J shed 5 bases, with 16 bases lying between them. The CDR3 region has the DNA TGTGCCAGCAGACCGTCGGGACTGGGCGAGACCCAGTACTTC. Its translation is CASRPSGLGETQYF.

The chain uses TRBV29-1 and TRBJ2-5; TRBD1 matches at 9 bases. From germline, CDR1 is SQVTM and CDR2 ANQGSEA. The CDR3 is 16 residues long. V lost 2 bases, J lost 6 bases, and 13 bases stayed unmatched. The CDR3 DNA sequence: TGCAGCGTTGAAAACCGAGGGACAGGGCGGCCAAAGACCCAGTACTTC. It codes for CSVENRGTGRPKTQYF.

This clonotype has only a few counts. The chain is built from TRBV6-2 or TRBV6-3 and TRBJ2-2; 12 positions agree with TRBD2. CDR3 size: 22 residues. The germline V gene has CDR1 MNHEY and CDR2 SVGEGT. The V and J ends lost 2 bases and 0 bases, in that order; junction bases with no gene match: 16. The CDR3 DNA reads TGTGCCAGCAGTTACCCCCCCGTCCCCAGGACTAGCGGGGTCGCGAACACCGGGGAGCTGTTTTTT. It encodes CASSYPPVPRTSGVANTGELFF.

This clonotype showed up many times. The CDR3 region is CASSLEGSYNEQFF. DNA for the CDR3: TGTGCCAGCAGCTTGGAGGGGTCCTACAATGAGCAGTTCTTC. The rearrangement joins TRBV7-2 to TRBJ2-1, with D tentatively TRBD2 (6 bases). CDR1 and CDR2 from the germline V gene are SGHTA and FQGNSA. V lost 3 bases to trimming and J lost 1 base, with 7 bases between them. The length of the CDR3 is 14 residues.

The CDR3 DNA reads as TGTGCCAGCAGCTTAGCGCATGAGCTGGGCACCTACGAGCAGTACTTC. The encoded protein is CASSLAHELGTYEQYF. The chain recombines TRBV7-2 with TRBJ2-7; no reliable D call. This CDR3 contains 16 residues. V shed 0 bases and J shed 2 bases, with 14 bases lying between them. Germline V gene lookup returns CDR1 SGHTA and CDR2 FQGNSA. The full variable domain, its missing parts supplied by reference TRBV7-2 and TRBJ2-7, is GAGVSQSPSNKVTEKGKDVELRCDPISGHTALYWYRQSLGQGLEFLIYFQGNSAPDKSGLPSDRFSAERTGGSVSTLTIQRTQQEDSAVYLCASSLAHELGTYEQYFGPGTRLTVT.

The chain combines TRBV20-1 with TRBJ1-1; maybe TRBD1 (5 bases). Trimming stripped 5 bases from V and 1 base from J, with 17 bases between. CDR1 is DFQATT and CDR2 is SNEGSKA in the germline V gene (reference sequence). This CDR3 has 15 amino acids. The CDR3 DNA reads TGCAGTGCTTACAACCCAACTCAGGGGAACACTGAAGCTTTCTTT. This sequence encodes CSAYNPTQGNTEAFF.

CDR3 protein: CASSLRRNTGTQYF. CDR3 in DNA: TGTGCCAGCAGTTTACGCCGGAACACGGGGACCCAGTACTTC. The chain uses TRBV12-3 or TRBV12-4 and TRBJ2-5; D ambiguous. The ends were cut back, 2 bases at V and 7 bases at J, with 14 bases in the middle. The CDR3 has 14 amino acids.

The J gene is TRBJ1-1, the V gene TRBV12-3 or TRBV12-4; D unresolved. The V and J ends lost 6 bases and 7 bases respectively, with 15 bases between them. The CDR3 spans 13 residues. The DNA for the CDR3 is TGTGCCAGCAGCCTTCAAAAGGGAGTTGAAGCTTTCTTT. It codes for CASSLQKGVEAFF.

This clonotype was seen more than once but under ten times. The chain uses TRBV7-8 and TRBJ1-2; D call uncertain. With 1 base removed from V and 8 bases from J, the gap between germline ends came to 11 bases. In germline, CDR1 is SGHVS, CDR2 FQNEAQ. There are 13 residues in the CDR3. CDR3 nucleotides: TGTGCCAGCAGCTTAGTTTACGGCGGGGGCTACACCTTC. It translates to CASSLVYGGGYTF.

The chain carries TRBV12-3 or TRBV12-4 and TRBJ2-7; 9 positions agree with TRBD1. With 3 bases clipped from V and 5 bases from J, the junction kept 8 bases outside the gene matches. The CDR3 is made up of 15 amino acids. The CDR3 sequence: CASSLRQGVNNEQYF. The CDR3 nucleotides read TGTGCCAGCAGTTTGCGACAGGGGGTAAACAACGAGCAGTACTTC.

CDR3 bases: TGTGCCAGCAGCTTGTTAGGGATGATGCGCGAGCAGTACTTC. Its protein is CASSLLGMMREQYF. The rearrangement uses TRBV5-5 and TRBJ2-7; no reliable D call. Germline assignment: CDR1 SGHKS and CDR2 YYEKEE (reference sequence). V shed 1 base and J shed 6 bases, with 14 bases lying between them. The CDR3 extends over 14 amino acids.

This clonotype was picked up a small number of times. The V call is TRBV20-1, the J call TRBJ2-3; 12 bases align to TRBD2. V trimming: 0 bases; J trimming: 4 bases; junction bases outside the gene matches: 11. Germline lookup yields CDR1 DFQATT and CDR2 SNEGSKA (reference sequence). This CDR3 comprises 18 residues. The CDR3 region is CSARDLASGGGVADTQYF. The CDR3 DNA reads TGCAGTGCTAGAGATCTGGCTAGCGGGGGGGGAGTGGCAGATACGCAGTATTTT.

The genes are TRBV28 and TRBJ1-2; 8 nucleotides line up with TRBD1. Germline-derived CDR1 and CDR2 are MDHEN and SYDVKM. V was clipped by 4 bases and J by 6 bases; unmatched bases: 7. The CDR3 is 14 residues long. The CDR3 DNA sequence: TGTGCCAGCAGTTACCGGACAGGGCATAATGGCTACACCTTC. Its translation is CASSYRTGHNGYTF.

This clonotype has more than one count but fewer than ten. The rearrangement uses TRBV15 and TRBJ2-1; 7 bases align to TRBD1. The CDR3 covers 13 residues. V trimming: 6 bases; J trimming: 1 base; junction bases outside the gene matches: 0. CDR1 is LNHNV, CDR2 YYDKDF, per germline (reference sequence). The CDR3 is CATRQGSYNEQFF. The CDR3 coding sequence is TGTGCCACCAGACAGGGGTCCTACAATGAGCAGTTCTTC.

The CDR3 sequence is CASSPGRSEQFF. The CDR3 DNA is TGTGCCAGCAGCCCCGGACGGAGTGAGCAGTTCTTC. The chain couples TRBV3-1 to TRBJ2-1; unclear D gene. CDR1 is LGHDT, CDR2 YNNKEL, per germline (reference sequence). This CDR3 contains 12 residues. Trimming took 4 bases from V and 9 from J, leaving 10 bases between them.

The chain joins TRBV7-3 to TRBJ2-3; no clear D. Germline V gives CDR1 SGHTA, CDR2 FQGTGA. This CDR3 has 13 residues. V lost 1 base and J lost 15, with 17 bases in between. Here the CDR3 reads CASSLNSGSVQYF. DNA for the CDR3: TGTGCCAGCAGCTTAAATTCGGGCTCCGTTCAATATTTT. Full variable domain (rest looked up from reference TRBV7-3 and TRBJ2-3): GAGVSQTPSNKVTEKGKYVELRCDPISGHTALYWYRQSLGQGPEFLIYFQGTGAADDSGLPNDRFFAVRPEGSVSTLKIQRTERGDSAVYLCASSLNSGSVQYFGPGTRLTVL.

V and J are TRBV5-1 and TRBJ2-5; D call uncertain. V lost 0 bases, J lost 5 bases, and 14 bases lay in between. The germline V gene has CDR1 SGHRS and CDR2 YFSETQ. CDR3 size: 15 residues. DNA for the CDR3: TGCGCCAGCAGCTTGGGAGGCAGCACCGGGGAGACCCAGTACTTC. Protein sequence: CASSLGGSTGETQYF.

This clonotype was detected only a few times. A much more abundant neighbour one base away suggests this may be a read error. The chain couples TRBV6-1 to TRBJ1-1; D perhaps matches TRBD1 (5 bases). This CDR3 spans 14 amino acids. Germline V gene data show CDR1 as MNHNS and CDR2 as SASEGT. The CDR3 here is CASRRGGFAPEALF. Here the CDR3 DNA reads TGTGCCAGCAGGCGGGGGGGGTTCGCACCCGAAGCTTTGTTT.